The 17 T cell receptor beta chains listed next were all sequenced from one sample in a study of cytomegalovirus exposure and HLA in healthy donors. The PCR ran on 60 Vbeta and 13 Jbeta primers. The table came from immunoSEQ multiplex PCR; TCRdb's copy has only in-frame clones and leaves some out. Here the sample spans 90,000 to 150,000 clones, 77% being singletons. Sequenced sample: PBMCs. All receptors derive from a middle-aged man in good health and CMV-seropositive.

The chain has TRBV1 and TRBJ1-2; the listed D gene, TRBD1, was not tested against the DNA. TRBV1 is flagged as a pseudogene. This CDR3 is 14 amino acids long. The CDR3 DNA follows: TGCACCAGCAGCCAGGTGGTTGTCAGTGATGGCTACACCTTC. Its translation is CTSSQVVVSDGYTF.

Details on this clone: One junction end disagrees with the germline gene, perhaps due to a read error. The chain carries TRBV7-9 and TRBJ2-3, with 10 nucleotides matching TRBD1. Per the germline V gene, CDR1 is SEHNR and CDR2 is FQNEAQ (reference sequence). This CDR3 spans 18 amino acids. In nucleotides, the CDR3 is TGTTCCAGCAGCCCAAAGGGGACAGGGGCCCGGGTGTCGGATACGCAGTATTTT. Its translation is CSSSPKGTGARVSDTQYF.

The rearrangement uses TRBV7-3 and TRBJ2-1, with 11 bases aligning to TRBD1. V was clipped by 6 bases and J by 1 base; unmatched bases: 5. The germline V gene has CDR1 SGHTA and CDR2 FQGTGA. The length of the CDR3 is 16 residues. CDR3 DNA: TGTGCCAGCAGGGACGGGACAGGGGGTTCCTACAATGAGCAGTTCTTC. Translating it yields CASRDGTGGSYNEQFF. The whole variable domain, remainder taken from reference TRBV7-3 and TRBJ2-1, is GAGVSQTPSNKVTEKGKYVELRCDPISGHTALYWYRQSLGQGPEFLIYFQGTGAADDSGLPNDRFFAVRPEGSVSTLKIQRTERGDSAVYLCASRDGTGGSYNEQFFGPGTRLTVL.

This clone was counted between two and nine times. The chain uses TRBV11-3 and TRBJ2-1, with unresolved D. CDR1 is SGHNT, CDR2 YENEEA, per germline. This CDR3 is 14 amino acids long. V lost 2 bases and J 6 bases, leaving 11 bases between the germline ends. CDR3 sequence (DNA): TGTGCCAGCAGCTTATCCTACAGTACCAATGAGCAGTTCTTC. Translating gives CASSLSYSTNEQFF.

The rearrangement joins TRBV18 to TRBJ2-7; TRBD2 is a possible D gene (6 bases). The germline V gene encodes CDR1 KGHSH and CDR2 LQKENI. The V end was cut by 3 bases, the J end by 3 bases, with 15 bases between. CDR3 length: 15 amino acids. As DNA, the CDR3 is TGTGCCAGCTCACCTTTGGGGGGACGCATCTACGAGCAGTACTTC. Protein sequence: CASSPLGGRIYEQYF.

V and J are TRBV7-9 and TRBJ1-2; a weak D match, TRBD1 (5 bases). Germline-derived CDR1 and CDR2 are SEHNR and FQNEAQ (reference sequence). CDR3 length equals 12 residues. Trimming shortened V by 8 bases and J by 4 bases, and 11 bases separated the two germline ends. The CDR3 DNA reads as TGTGCCAGCGGACGACAGACCTATGGCTACACCTTC. It is translated as CASGRQTYGYTF.

This clone turned up a few times. The V and J genes are TRBV7-2 and TRBJ2-5; TRBD1 matches at 9 bases. The length of the CDR3 is 16 residues. After removal of 5 bases from V and 0 bases from J, the junction contained 7 bases not matched to a gene. Germline CDR1 SGHTA, CDR2 FQGNSA. CDR3 sequence: CASSPGTGSNQETQYF. The CDR3 DNA sequence: TGTGCCAGCAGCCCCGGGACAGGGTCCAACCAAGAGACCCAGTACTTC.

With regard to this clone: At one boundary the junction diverges from the germline segment, which might be a read error. The rearrangement links TRBV7-8 to TRBJ2-5, with D possibly matching TRBD2 (6 bases). The CDR3 spans 14 residues. CDR1 is SGHVS, CDR2 FQNEAQ, per germline. The chain's CDR3 is CASSLGGDQGTQYF. CDR3 coding DNA: TGTGCCAGCAGCTTAGGCGGGGATCAAGGGACCCAGTACTTC.

The rearrangement links TRBV27 to TRBJ2-7; D might be TRBD1 (5 bases). Germline CDR1 reads MNHEY; CDR2 reads SMNVEV (reference sequence). V was trimmed by 2 bases and J by 2 bases, leaving 10 bases between them. This CDR3 has 14 amino acids. The DNA of the CDR3 is TGTGCCAGCAGTTTACAGGGCAGGGCCTACGAGCAGTACTTC. Encoded protein: CASSLQGRAYEQYF.

This chain joins TRBV19 and TRBJ2-2; 7 bases fit TRBD1. The CDR3 covers 16 residues. In germline, CDR1 is LNHDA, CDR2 SQIVND (reference sequence). After removal of 4 bases from V and 3 bases from J, the junction contained 8 bases not matched to a gene. The CDR3, as DNA: TGTGCCAGTAGTACCCCGGGGACAGTCTACACCGGGGAGCTGTTTTTT. It codes for CASSTPGTVYTGELFF.

This clone was observed a few times. The rearrangement joins TRBV4-3 to TRBJ1-1; unclear D gene. Germline CDR1 LGHNA, CDR2 YSLEER. CDR3 length: 14 amino acids. The ends were cut back, 2 bases at V and 3 bases at J, with 10 bases in the middle. The CDR3 loop is CASSQLPYDTEAFF. In DNA, the CDR3 is TGCGCCAGCAGCCAACTCCCCTACGACACTGAAGCTTTCTTT.

This clone has just one count. The chain employs TRBV5-1 and TRBJ1-1; 7 positions agree with TRBD1. The CDR3 length is 14 residues. Germline V gene lookup returns CDR1 SGHRS and CDR2 YFSETQ. V dropped 3 bases and J dropped 6; count of bases not matched to a gene: 8. As DNA, the CDR3 is TGCGCCAGCAGCTCTTGGGGGACAGCAGCTGAAGCTTTCTTT. Amino acid sequence: CASSSWGTAAEAFF.

This chain uses TRBV7-3 with TRBJ2-7; TRBD2 aligns across 8 bases. Looked up from germline, CDR1 is SGHTA and CDR2 is FQGTGA. The CDR3 is made up of 15 amino acids. The trim removed 0 bases at V and 6 bases at J, leaving 7 bases unmatched. The CDR3 protein is CASSLTAGGASEQYF. CDR3 DNA: TGTGCCAGCAGCTTAACGGCCGGGGGGGCCTCCGAGCAGTACTTC.

This clone was recorded once. The CDR3 region is CAWSVRQVLYNSPLHF. The CDR3 nucleotides read TGTGCCTGGAGTGTACGGCAGGTCCTTTATAATTCACCCCTCCACTTT. The rearrangement links TRBV30 to TRBJ1-6; D gene ambiguous. This CDR3 contains 16 residues. In germline, CDR1 is GTSNPN, CDR2 SVGIG (reference sequence). V lost 0 bases and J lost 4, with 13 bases in between. The complete variable domain, with remaining parts taken from reference TRBV30 and TRBJ1-6, reads SQTIHQWPATLVQPVGSPLSLECTVEGTSNPNLYWYRQAAGRGLQLLFYSVGIGQISSEVPQNLSASRPQDRQFILSSKKLLLSDSGFYLCAWSVRQVLYNSPLHFGNGTRLTVT.

This clone came up once. The chain employs TRBV7-2 and TRBJ1-2; a possible D gene is TRBD1 (6 bases). CDR3 length equals 13 residues. The germline V gene encodes CDR1 SGHTA and CDR2 FQGNSA. V lost 1 base and J lost 8, with 11 bases in between. The CDR3 DNA follows: TGTGCCAGCAGCTTAGACAGGGTGGAGGGCTACACCTTC. Translating gives CASSLDRVEGYTF.

The chain carries TRBV23-1 and TRBJ1-2, with unresolved D. TRBV23-1 is noted as an ORF with a role that remains uncertain. V lost 4 bases and J lost 9, with 18 bases in between. The CDR3 loop spans 14 amino acids. The CDR3 region has the DNA TGCGCCAGCAGTCGAGCAATCGATCCTGCTCGCTACACCTTC. Protein sequence: CASSRAIDPARYTF.

This clone was picked up a small number of times. This chain links TRBV5-8 with TRBJ1-2; the D gene is possibly TRBD1 (6 bases). Trimming took off 4 bases at V and 6 bases at J, with 19 bases between the two ends. The length of the CDR3 is 15 residues. CDR1 SGHTS and CDR2 YDEGEE come from the germline V gene. This CDR3 is CASSAGQGLRNGYTF. CDR3 nucleotides: TGTGCCAGCAGCGCAGGGCAGGGGCTCAGGAATGGCTACACCTTC.